Listed here are 3 T cell receptor beta chains from one sample, sequenced in a study of OX40 agonist ivuxolimab in advanced cancers. The table came from immunoSEQ multiplex PCR; TCRdb's copy has only in-frame clones and leaves some out. Here the sample spans some 41,000 clones, around nine tenths being singletons. The sequenced sample was CD4+ or CD8+ T cells sorted from blood, obtained in a trial of the OX40 agonist ivuxolimab. The receptor set was obtained from an adult with an advanced solid tumor such as melanoma, head and neck, liver or kidney cancer.

The chain recombines TRBV18 with TRBJ2-7, with TRBD2 identical over 7 bases. Germline CDR1 reads KGHSH; CDR2 reads LQKENI. CDR3 length equals 15 residues. V was clipped by 0 bases and J by 4 bases; unmatched bases: 6. The CDR3 DNA reads as TGTGCCAGCTCACCACCGGGGGGGATTGCGTACGAGCAGTACTTC. Translating gives CASSPPGGIAYEQYF.

The chain has TRBV14 and TRBJ2-3, with TRBD2 identical over 10 bases. This CDR3 has 15 amino acids. Trimming cost V 5 bases and J 5 bases; bases outside gene matches: 7. CDR1 is SGHDN and CDR2 is FVKESK in the germline V gene. For the CDR3, the DNA is TGTGCCAGCAGCTTCCTAGCGGGAGTAGAAGATACGCAGTATTTT. Translated, it gives CASSFLAGVEDTQYF.

CDR3 region: CASSQVARYEQYF. CDR3 nucleotide sequence: TGCGCCAGCAGCCAAGTCGCGAGGTACGAGCAGTACTTC. The chain has TRBV4-1 and TRBJ2-7; the D is unclear. Germline V gene data show CDR1 as MGHRA and CDR2 as YSYEKL. V lost 1 base to trimming and J lost 4 bases, with 8 bases between them. The CDR3 is made up of 13 amino acids.